This TCR beta chain was captured in a study of T cells after yellow fever vaccination. Findings and limits, study-wide: Subsequent to the booster, the majority of primary-vaccination clones reappeared (about 97% CD4, 85% to 90% CD8).

V dropped 4 bases and J dropped 5 bases, with 11 bases sitting between them. The CDR3 loop spans 13 amino acids. Germline loops: CDR1 SGHTA, CDR2 FQGNSA. MiXCR, run by TCRdb on the 5' RACE reads, gives a single entry per CDR3 protein. The sample has approximately 300,000 distinct CDR3 sequences, roughly 10% seen once. This clonotype was seen repeatedly, ten times or more. No antigen is known for it. The specimen comprised CD4+ T cells sorted from PBMCs, sampled 45 days after the yellow fever booster vaccination. The receptor was derived from a man aged 18 to 29 who received the YFV17D yellow fever vaccine. The chain joins TRBV7-2 to TRBJ1-1; D unclear. CDR3 sequence: CASSSGVRTEAFF. The CDR3 DNA reads TGTGCCAGCAGCTCAGGAGTCAGAACTGAAGCTTTCTTT.